This T cell receptor (beta chain) was captured by sequencing in a study of cytomegalovirus exposure and HLA in healthy donors. Study-wide findings and caveats: In a later analysis, at a false discovery rate of 0.05, some 15,000 TCR beta sequences were associated with HLA alleles. Cytomegalovirus association was assigned to 170 or so TCR beta chains. Prior analysis indicated that the majority of TCR beta V segments exhibited productivity approximately 87% or approximately 30% of the time.

The PCR used 60 Vbeta and 13 Jbeta primers. The table came from immunoSEQ multiplex PCR; TCRdb's copy has only in-frame clones and leaves some out. Among about 43,000 clones, roughly 51% were seen once, and the ten largest hold roughly 6%. Note on this clone: What it binds is unknown.

Sequencing was carried out using PBMCs. The sequence was collected from a man in his 60s in good health and CMV-seronegative.

CDR3: CASSPRTGVAFF. Here the CDR3 DNA reads TGTGCCAGCAGCCCCCGGACAGGGGTAGCTTTCTTT. The chain recombines TRBV27 with TRBJ1-1; the match to TRBD1 covers 9 bases. CDR3 length equals 12 residues. Germline lookup yields CDR1 MNHEY and CDR2 SMNVEV (reference sequence). Losses at the gene ends were 6 bases for V and 10 bases for J; bases not matched to a gene: 6.